One sample yielded the 8 T cell receptor beta chains listed below, sequenced in a study of long-term antiretroviral therapy in people with HIV (dated by TCRdb to between 2020 and 2023). The immunoSEQ hsTCRB v3.0 assay was used at survey level resolution to sequence the TRB variable region. TCRdb re-hosts the immuneACCESS table, in-frame sequences only. Its copies lack some clones; in the studies checked, an unresolved V gene accounts for under half of them, and the cause for the rest is not known. The sample profile shows around 26,000 clones; 82% of them were found once. Clones ranked in the top ten supply about 15% of the sample. The sample here was unsorted PBMCs, taken 2.9 years after starting antiretroviral therapy. The receptors here all came from a man aged 50-60 years with HIV.

The genes are TRBV5-6 and TRBJ1-2; no clear D. The CDR3 covers 11 residues. Trimming took off 7 bases at V and 8 bases at J, with 12 bases between the two ends. CDR1 is SGHDT and CDR2 is YYEEEE in the germline V gene. In DNA form, the CDR3 reads TGTGCCAGCCGAGCGGGGTTCGGCTACACCTTC. It translates to CASRAGFGYTF.

Here the CDR3 reads CASSDRYGYTF. The CDR3 bases are TGTGCCAGCAGCGATCGCTATGGCTACACCTTC. The chain carries TRBV7-8 and TRBJ1-2; D uncertain. Germline V gene lookup returns CDR1 SGHVS and CDR2 FQNEAQ. Trimming left V 5 bases short and J 4 bases short, with 5 bases between. The CDR3 is made up of 11 amino acids. Using reference TRBV7-8 and TRBJ1-2 for the parts outside the CDR3, the full variable domain is GAGVSQSPRYKVAKRGQDVALRCDPISGHVSLFWYQQALGQGPEFLTYFQNEAQLDKSGLPSDRFFAERPEGSVSTLKIQRTQQEDSAVYLCASSDRYGYTFGSGTRLTVV.

The chain carries TRBV5-8 and TRBJ1-1, with D possibly TRBD1 on 5 matching bases. The CDR3 extends over 14 amino acids. The germline CDR1 and CDR2 sequences are SGHTS and YDEGEE. V was clipped by 2 bases and J by 4 bases, with 12 bases between them. The CDR3: CASSFDRRGTEAFF. DNA of the CDR3: TGTGCCAGCAGCTTCGACAGAAGGGGCACTGAAGCTTTCTTT.

V usage is TRBV9 and J usage is TRBJ2-7; D gene uncertain. The CDR3 extends over 15 amino acids. Germline V gene sequence: CDR1 SGDLS, CDR2 YYNGEE. V lost 4 bases, J lost 5 bases, and 19 bases lay in between. The DNA of the CDR3 is TGTGCCAGCAGCTTCCGCGGTGACGGTGATAACGAGCAGTACTTC. This codes for CASSFRGDGDNEQYF.

Here the CDR3 DNA reads TGCGCCAGCACCCTCTCTCCGGGACAGGGGGCTGAGACCCAGTACTTC. This sequence encodes CASTLSPGQGAETQYF. V usage is TRBV4-1 and J usage is TRBJ2-5; 12 bases align to TRBD1. This CDR3 region has 16 residues. Germline V lookup: CDR1 MGHRA, CDR2 YSYEKL. Losses at the gene ends were 7 bases for V and 5 bases for J; bases not matched to a gene: 11.

The chain recombines TRBV7-6 with TRBJ2-1; 11 nucleotides match TRBD2. This CDR3 comprises 17 residues. After removal of 1 base from V and 4 bases from J, the junction contained 6 bases not matched to a gene. Germline V lookup: CDR1 SGHVS, CDR2 FNYEAQ. The DNA of the CDR3 is TGTGCCAGCAGCTTAGGGTCTAGCGGGGGGCCGTACAATGAGCAGTTCTTC. Amino acids: CASSLGSSGGPYNEQFF. The variable domain in full, with the rest retrieved from reference TRBV7-6 and TRBJ2-1, is GAGVSQSPRYKVTKRGQDVALRCDPISGHVSLYWYRQALGQGPEFLTYFNYEAQQDKSGLPNDRFSAERPEGSISTLTIQRTEQRDSAMYRCASSLGSSGGPYNEQFFGPGTRLTVL.

CDR3: CASSLEGQGKLFF. The DNA for the CDR3 is TGTGCCAGCAGTTTGGAGGGTCAGGGAAAACTGTTTTTT. This chain uses TRBV28 with TRBJ1-4, with D perhaps TRBD1 (5 bases). V was shortened by 3 bases and J by 10 bases, with 12 bases between the two germline ends. Germline CDR1 reads MDHEN; CDR2 reads SYDVKM. The CDR3 consists of 13 residues.

The chain uses TRBV5-8 and TRBJ2-2, with D possibly TRBD2 on 5 matching bases. Germline values: CDR1 SGHTS, CDR2 YDEGEE. V lost 7 bases and J lost 7, with 11 bases in between. CDR3 size: 12 residues. For the CDR3, the DNA is TGTGCCAGCTCACTAGTGGTCGGGGAGCTGTTTTTT. It translates to CASSLVVGELFF.